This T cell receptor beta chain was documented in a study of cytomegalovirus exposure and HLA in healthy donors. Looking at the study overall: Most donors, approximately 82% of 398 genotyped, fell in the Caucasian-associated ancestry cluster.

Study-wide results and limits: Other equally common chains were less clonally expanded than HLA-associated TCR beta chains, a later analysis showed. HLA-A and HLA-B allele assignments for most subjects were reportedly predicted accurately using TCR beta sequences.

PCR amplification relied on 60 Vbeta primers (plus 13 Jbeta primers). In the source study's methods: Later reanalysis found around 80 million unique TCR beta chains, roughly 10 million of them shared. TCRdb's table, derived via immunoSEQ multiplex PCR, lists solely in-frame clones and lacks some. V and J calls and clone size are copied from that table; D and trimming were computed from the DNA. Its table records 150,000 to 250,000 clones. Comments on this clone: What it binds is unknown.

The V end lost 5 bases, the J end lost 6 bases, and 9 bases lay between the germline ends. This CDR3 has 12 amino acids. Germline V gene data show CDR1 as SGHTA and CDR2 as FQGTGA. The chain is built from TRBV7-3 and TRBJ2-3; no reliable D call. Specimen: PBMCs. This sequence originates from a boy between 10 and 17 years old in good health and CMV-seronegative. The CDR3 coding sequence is TGTGCCAGCAGCCTCCTCGGGGATACGCAGTATTTT. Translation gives CASSLLGDTQYF.